This T cell receptor (beta chain) came from a study of cytomegalovirus exposure and HLA in healthy donors. Trimming pared 3 bases from V and 1 base from J, leaving 7 bases between. Germline V gene data show CDR1 as PRHDT and CDR2 as FYEKMQ (reference sequence). This CDR3 comprises 14 residues. Primers for the PCR totalled 60 Vbeta and 13 Jbeta. Libraries were prepared by immunoSEQ multiplex PCR; TCRdb keeps only in-frame clonotypes and omits some of them. Its clone listing holds some 160,000 clones. Details on this clone: The target antigen is unknown.

The study's findings and limits: The authors enumerated 180 or so TCR beta chains as linked to cytomegalovirus. Later analysis revealed greater clonal expansion in HLA-associated TCR beta chains than in equally common others. Under in vitro conditions, three CMV-associated chains were confirmed as specific for CMV antigens. Exclusion applied to some V segments, including TRBV6-2 and TRBV6-3, as they were indistinguishable.

This chain connects TRBV13 to TRBJ1-3, with D tentatively TRBD1 (6 bases). Sequenced: PBMCs. This clonotype originated in a man aged 30-40 years in good health and CMV-seronegative. The chain's CDR3 is CASSFTGSGNTIYF. The CDR3 DNA reads as TGTGCCAGCAGCTTTACAGGGTCTGGAAACACCATATATTTT.